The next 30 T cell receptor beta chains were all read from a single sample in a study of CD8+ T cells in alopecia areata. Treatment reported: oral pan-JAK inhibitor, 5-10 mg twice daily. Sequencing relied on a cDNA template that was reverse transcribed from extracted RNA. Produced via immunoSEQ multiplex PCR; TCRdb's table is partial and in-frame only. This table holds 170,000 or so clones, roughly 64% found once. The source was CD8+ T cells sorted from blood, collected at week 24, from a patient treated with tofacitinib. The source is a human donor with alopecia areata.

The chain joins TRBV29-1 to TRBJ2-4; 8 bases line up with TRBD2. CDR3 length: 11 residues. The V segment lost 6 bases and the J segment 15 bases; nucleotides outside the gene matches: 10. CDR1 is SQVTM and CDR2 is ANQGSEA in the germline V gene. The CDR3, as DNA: TGCAGCGTCCCAAACGGGGGGGTTACGTACTTC. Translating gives CSVPNGGVTYF.

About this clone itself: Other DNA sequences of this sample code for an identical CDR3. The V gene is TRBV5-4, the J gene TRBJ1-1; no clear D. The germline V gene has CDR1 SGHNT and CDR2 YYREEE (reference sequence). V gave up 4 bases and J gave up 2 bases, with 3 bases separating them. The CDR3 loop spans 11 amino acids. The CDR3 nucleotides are TGTGCCAGCAGCACCAACACTGAAGCTTTCTTT. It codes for CASSTNTEAFF.

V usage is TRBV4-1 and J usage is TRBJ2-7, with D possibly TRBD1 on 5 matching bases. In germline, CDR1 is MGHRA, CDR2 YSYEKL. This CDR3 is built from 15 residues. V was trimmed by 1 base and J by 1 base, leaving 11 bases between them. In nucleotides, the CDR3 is TGCGCCAGCAGCCAAGCATCAGGGTGGTCCTACGAGCAGTACTTC. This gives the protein CASSQASGWSYEQYF.

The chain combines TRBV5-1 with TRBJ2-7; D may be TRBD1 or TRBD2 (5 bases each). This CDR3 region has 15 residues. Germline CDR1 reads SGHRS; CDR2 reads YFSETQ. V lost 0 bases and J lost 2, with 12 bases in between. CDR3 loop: CASSLGGGMAYEQYF. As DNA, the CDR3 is TGCGCCAGCAGCTTGGGTGGGGGAATGGCCTACGAGCAGTACTTC.

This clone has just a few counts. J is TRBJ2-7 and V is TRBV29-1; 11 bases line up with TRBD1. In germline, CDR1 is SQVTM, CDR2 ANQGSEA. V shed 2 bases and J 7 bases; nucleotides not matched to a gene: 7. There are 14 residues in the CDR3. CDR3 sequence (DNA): TGCAGCGTTGAATGGAGCGGGACAGGGGGTGAGCAGTACTTC. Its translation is CSVEWSGTGGEQYF.

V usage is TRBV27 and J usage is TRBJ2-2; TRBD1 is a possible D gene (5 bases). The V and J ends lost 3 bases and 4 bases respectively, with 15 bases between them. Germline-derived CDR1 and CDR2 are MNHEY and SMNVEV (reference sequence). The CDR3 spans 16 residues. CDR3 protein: CASSFYPGLSTGELFF. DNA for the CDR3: TGTGCCAGCAGTTTTTACCCAGGGTTATCCACCGGGGAGCTGTTTTTT.

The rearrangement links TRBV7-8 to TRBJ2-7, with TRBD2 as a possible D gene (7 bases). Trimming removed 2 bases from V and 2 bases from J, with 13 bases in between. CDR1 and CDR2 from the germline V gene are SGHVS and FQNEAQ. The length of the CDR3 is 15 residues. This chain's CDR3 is CASSLSGGRAYEQYF. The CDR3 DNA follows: TGTGCCAGCAGCTTATCGGGGGGCAGAGCCTACGAGCAGTACTTC.

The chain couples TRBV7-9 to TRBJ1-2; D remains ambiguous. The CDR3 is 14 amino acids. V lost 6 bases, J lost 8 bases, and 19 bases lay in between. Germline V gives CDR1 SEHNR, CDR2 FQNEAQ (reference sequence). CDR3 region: CASSSNPPGDGYTF. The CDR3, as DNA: TGTGCCAGCAGTTCAAACCCCCCCGGCGACGGCTACACCTTC.

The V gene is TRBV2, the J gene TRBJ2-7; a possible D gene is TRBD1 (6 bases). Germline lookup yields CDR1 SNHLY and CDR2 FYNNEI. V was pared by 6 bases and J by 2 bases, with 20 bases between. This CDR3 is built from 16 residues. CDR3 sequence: CASSQLDRPVPYEQYF. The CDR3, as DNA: TGTGCCAGCAGCCAATTAGACAGGCCGGTACCCTACGAGCAGTACTTC.

CDR3 protein: CASSGRDRGLYEQYF. The CDR3 region has the DNA TGTGCCAGCAGTGGTCGGGACAGGGGGCTGTACGAGCAGTACTTC. The chain links TRBV27 to TRBJ2-7, with TRBD1 identical over 12 bases. V dropped 5 bases and J dropped 4; count of bases not matched to a gene: 6. This CDR3 contains 15 residues. CDR1 is MNHEY, CDR2 SMNVEV, per germline (reference sequence).

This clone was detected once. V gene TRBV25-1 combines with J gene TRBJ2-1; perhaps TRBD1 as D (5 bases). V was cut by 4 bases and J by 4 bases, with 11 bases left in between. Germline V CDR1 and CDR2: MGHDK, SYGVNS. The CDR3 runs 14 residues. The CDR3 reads CASSGQTRYNEQFF. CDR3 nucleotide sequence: TGTGCCAGCAGTGGACAGACGCGATACAATGAGCAGTTCTTC.

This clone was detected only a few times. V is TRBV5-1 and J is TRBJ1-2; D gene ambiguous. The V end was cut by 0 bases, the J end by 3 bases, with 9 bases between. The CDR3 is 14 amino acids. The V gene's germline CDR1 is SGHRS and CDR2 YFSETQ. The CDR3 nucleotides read TGCGCCAGCAGCTTGGATGGATCCGACTATGGCTACACCTTC. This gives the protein CASSLDGSDYGYTF. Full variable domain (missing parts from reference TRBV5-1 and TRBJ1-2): KAGVTQTPRYLIKTRGQQVTLSCSPISGHRSVSWYQQTPGQGLQFLFEYFSETQRNKGNFPGRFSGRQFSNSRSEMNVSTLELGDSALYLCASSLDGSDYGYTFGSGTRLTVV.

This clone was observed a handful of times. In DNA, the CDR3 is TGTGCCAGCAGTGGTCAGGTCCCCGGGGAGCTGTTTTTT. Encoded protein: CASSGQVPGELFF. This chain joins TRBV2 and TRBJ2-2, with D unresolved. Trimming removed 4 bases from V and 6 bases from J, with 9 bases in between. Per the germline V gene, CDR1 is SNHLY and CDR2 is FYNNEI. The CDR3 is made up of 13 amino acids.

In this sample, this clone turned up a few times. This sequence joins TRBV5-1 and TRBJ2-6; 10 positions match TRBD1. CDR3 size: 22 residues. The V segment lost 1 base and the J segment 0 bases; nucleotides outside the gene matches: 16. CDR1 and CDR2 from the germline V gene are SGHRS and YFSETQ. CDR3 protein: CASSLNRDRGSRASSGANVLTF. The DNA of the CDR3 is TGCGCCAGCAGCTTGAACCGGGACAGGGGTTCCCGAGCGAGCTCTGGGGCCAACGTCCTGACTTTC.

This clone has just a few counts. The CDR3 DNA is TGTGCCTGGCAGGGCGGGAGAGAGACCCAGTACTTC. Its protein is CAWQGGRETQYF. V usage is TRBV30 and J usage is TRBJ2-5; TRBD2 agrees at 7 bases. CDR1 is GTSNPN and CDR2 is SVGIG in the germline V gene (reference sequence). The CDR3 is 12 residues long. V lost 5 bases to trimming and J lost 4 bases; unmatched junction nucleotides: 4.

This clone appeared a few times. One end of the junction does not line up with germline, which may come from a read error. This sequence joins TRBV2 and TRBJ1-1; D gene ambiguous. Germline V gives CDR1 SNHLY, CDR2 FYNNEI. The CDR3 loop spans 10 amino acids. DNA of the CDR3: TGTGCCACAATCACGGGGAAAAGTTACTTT. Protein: CATITGKSYF.

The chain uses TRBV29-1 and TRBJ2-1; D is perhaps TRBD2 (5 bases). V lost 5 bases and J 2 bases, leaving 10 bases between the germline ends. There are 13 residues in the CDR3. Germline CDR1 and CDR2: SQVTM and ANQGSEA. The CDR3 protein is CSVFRGTYNEQFF. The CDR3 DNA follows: TGCAGCGTTTTTCGGGGAACCTACAATGAGCAGTTCTTC.

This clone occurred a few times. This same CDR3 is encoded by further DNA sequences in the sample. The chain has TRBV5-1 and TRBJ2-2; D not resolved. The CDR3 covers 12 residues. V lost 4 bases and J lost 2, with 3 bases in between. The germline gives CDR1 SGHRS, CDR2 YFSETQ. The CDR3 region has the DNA TGCGCCAGCAGCCCCAACACCGGGGAGCTGTTTTTT. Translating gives CASSPNTGELFF.

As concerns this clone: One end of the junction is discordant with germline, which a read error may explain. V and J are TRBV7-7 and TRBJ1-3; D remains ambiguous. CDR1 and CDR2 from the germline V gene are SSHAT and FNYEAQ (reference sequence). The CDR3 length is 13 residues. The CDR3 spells CASSRQPGNTIYF. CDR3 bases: TGTGCTAGCAGCCGACAACCTGGAAACACCATATATTTT.

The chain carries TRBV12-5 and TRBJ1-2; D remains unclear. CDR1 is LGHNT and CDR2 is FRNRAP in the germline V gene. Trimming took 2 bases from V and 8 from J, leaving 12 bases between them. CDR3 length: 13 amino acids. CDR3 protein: CASGLSRFGGYTF. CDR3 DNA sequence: TGTGCTAGTGGTTTGTCACGTTTCGGGGGCTACACCTTC.

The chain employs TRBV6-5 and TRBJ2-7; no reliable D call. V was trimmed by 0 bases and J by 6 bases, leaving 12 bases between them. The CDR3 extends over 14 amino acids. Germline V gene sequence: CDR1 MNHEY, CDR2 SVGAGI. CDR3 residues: CASSYSHMVCEQYF. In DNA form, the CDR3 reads TGTGCCAGCAGTTACTCGCATATGGTCTGCGAGCAGTACTTC.

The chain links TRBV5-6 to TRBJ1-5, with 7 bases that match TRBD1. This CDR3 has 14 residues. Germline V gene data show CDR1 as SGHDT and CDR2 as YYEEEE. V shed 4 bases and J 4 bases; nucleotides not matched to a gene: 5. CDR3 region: CASSPGTVNQPQHF. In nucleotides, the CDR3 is TGTGCCAGCAGCCCTGGGACAGTGAATCAGCCCCAGCATTTT.

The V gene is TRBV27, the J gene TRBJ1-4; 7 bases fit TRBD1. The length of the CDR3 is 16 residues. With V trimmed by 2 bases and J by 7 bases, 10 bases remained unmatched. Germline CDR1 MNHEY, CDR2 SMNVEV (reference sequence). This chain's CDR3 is CASSLRGRGLGEKLFF. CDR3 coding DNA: TGTGCCAGCAGTTTACGGGGTAGGGGGCTTGGTGAAAAACTGTTTTTT.

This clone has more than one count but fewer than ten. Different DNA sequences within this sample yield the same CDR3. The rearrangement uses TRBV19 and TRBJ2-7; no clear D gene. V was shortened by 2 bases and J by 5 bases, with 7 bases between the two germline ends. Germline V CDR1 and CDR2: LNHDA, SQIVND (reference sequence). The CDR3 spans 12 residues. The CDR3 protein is CASSISRDEQYF. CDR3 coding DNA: TGTGCCAGTAGTATATCAAGGGACGAGCAGTACTTC.

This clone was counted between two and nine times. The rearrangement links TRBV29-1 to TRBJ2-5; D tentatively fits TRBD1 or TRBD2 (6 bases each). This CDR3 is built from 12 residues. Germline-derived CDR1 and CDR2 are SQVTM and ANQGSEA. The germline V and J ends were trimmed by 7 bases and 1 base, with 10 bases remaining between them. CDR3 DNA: TGCAGCGACGAGGGGGGCCAAGAGACCCAGTACTTC. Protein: CSDEGGQETQYF.

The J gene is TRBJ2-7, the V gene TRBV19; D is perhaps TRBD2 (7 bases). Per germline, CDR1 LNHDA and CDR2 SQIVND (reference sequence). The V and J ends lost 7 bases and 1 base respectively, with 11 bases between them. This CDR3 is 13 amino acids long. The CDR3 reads CASTAGASYEQYF. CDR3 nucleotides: TGTGCCAGTACGGCGGGGGCATCCTACGAGCAGTACTTC.

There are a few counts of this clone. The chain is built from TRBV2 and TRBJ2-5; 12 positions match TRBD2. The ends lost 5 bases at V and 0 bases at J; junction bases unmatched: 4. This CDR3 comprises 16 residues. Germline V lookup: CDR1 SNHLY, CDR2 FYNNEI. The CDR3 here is CASSTRLAGDQETQYF. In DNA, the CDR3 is TGTGCCAGCAGTACCCGACTAGCGGGGGACCAAGAGACCCAGTACTTC. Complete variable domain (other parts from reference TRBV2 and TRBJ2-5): EPEVTQTPSHQVTQMGQEVILRCVPISNHLYFYWYRQILGQKVEFLVSFYNNEISEKSEIFDDQFSVERPDGSNFTLKIRSTKLEDSAMYFCASSTRLAGDQETQYFGPGTRLLVL.

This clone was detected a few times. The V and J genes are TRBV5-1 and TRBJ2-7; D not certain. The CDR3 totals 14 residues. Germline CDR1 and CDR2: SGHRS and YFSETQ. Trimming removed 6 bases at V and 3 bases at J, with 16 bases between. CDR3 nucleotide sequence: TGCGCCAGCACTGGCAACGGGCCCCGCTACGAGCAGTACTTC. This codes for CASTGNGPRYEQYF.

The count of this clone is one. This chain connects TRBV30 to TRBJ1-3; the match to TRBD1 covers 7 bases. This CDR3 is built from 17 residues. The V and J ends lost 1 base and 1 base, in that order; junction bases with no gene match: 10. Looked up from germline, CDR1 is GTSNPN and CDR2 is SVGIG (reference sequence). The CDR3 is CAWSAATGPISGNTIYF. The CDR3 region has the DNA TGTGCCTGGAGTGCAGCGACAGGGCCCATATCTGGAAACACCATATATTTT.

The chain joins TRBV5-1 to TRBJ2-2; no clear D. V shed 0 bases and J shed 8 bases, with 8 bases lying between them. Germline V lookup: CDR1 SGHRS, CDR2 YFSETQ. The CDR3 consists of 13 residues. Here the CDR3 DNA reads TGCGCCAGCAGCTTGGCACCAGAGGGGGAGCTGTTTTTT. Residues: CASSLAPEGELFF.